These T cell receptor beta chains were read from a single sample in a study of Ad26.COV2.S vaccination and SARS-CoV-2 variants. The repertoire was sequenced with immunoSEQ multiplex PCR; TCRdb's copy has only in-frame clones and lacks some. Of about 350,000 clones listed, approximately 86% are singletons. Sequenced material: peripheral blood, taken in a trial of Ad26.COV2.S vaccine versus placebo. The receptors shown here come from a person aged 18-60 years who received the Ad26.COV2.S COVID-19 vaccine or a placebo. The CDR3 runs from the conserved cysteine through the conserved F or W. The order of the fields is CDR3 length, D gene, clone size, V gene, J gene, CDR3 protein, CDR3 DNA. D genes are given only for firm matches. Expanded clones are given a class, and other clones once, few, many or no size at all.

length: 15
D: .
size: .
V: TRBV10-3
J: TRBJ2-3
CDR3: CAISNPGQSTDTQYF
DNA: TGTGCCATCAGTAATCCGGGACAAAGCACAGATACGCAGTATTTT

length: 15
D: TRBD1
size: .
V: TRBV7-2
J: TRBJ1-4
CDR3: CASSLQGGWGEKLFF
DNA: TGTGCCAGCAGCTTGCAGGGGGGATGGGGTGAAAAACTGTTTTTT

length: 15
D: TRBD1
size: .
V: TRBV4-1
J: TRBJ1-5
CDR3: CASSRTQIRGQPQHF
DNA: TGCGCCAGCAGCCGCACCCAAATCAGGGGGCAGCCCCAGCATTTT

length: 14
D: .
size: medium-sized
V: TRBV5-6
J: TRBJ2-7
CDR3: CASSLWEAGYEQYF
DNA: TGTGCCAGCAGCTTGTGGGAGGCGGGCTACGAGCAGTACTTC

length: 15
D: .
size: .
V: TRBV4-3
J: TRBJ2-7
CDR3: CASSQGSGAVYEQYF
DNA: TGCGCCAGCAGCCAAGGATCAGGGGCCGTCTACGAGCAGTACTTC

length: 15
D: .
size: .
V: TRBV6-2/TRBV6-3
J: TRBJ1-5
CDR3: CASTPSRGTLQPQHF
DNA: TGTGCCAGCACCCCGAGCAGGGGAACGCTACAGCCCCAGCATTTT

length: 13
D: .
size: .
V: TRBV27
J: TRBJ1-2
CDR3: CASSFSGNYGYTF
DNA: TGTGCCAGCAGTTTCTCAGGGAATTACGGCTACACCTTC

length: 16
D: .
size: .
V: TRBV11-2
J: TRBJ1-2
CDR3: CASRDIGRAPNYGYTF
DNA: TGTGCCAGCAGGGACATCGGCCGAGCCCCTAACTATGGCTACACCTTC

length: 13
D: .
size: .
V: TRBV18
J: TRBJ2-2
CDR3: CASSPARTGELFF
DNA: TGTGCCAGCTCACCAGCTCGCACCGGGGAGCTGTTTTTT

length: 15
D: TRBD1
size: .
V: TRBV4-3
J: TRBJ1-6
CDR3: CASSQRDRGFSPLHF
DNA: TGCGCCAGCAGCCAACGGGACAGGGGCTTTTCACCCCTCCACTTT

length: 17
D: .
size: .
V: TRBV4-3
J: TRBJ2-3
CDR3: CASSPAAGRGSTDTQYF
DNA: TGCGCCAGCAGCCCTGCCGCTGGCCGAGGTAGCACAGATACGCAGTATTTT

length: 16
D: TRBD2
size: .
V: TRBV6-5
J: TRBJ2-1
CDR3: CASSYSGREPYNEQFF
DNA: TGTGCCAGCAGTTACTCCGGGAGGGAACCCTACAATGAGCAGTTCTTC

length: 15
D: .
size: .
V: TRBV30
J: TRBJ1-5
CDR3: CAWSVRGRGNQPQHF
DNA: TGTGCCTGGAGTGTAAGGGGCCGTGGCAATCAGCCCCAGCATTTT

length: 17
D: TRBD2
size: .
V: TRBV4-1
J: TRBJ2-2
CDR3: CASSRDGSGGRTGELFF
DNA: TGCGCCAGCAGCCGAGATGGGAGCGGGGGACGAACCGGGGAGCTGTTTTTT

length: 13
D: .
size: .
V: TRBV27
J: TRBJ2-3
CDR3: CASRMRRRDTQYF
DNA: TGTGCCAGCAGAATGCGTCGCAGGGATACGCAGTATTTT

length: 16
D: .
size: .
V: TRBV7-6
J: TRBJ2-1
CDR3: CASTLNPHQTYNEQFF
DNA: TGTGCCAGCACCCTAAACCCACACCAAACCTACAATGAGCAGTTCTTC

length: 15
D: .
size: few
V: TRBV5-4
J: TRBJ1-2
CDR3: CASSPLSDSLYGYTF
DNA: TGTGCCAGCAGCCCCCTGTCCGACAGTCTTTATGGCTACACCTTC

length: 16
D: TRBD2
size: .
V: TRBV11-2
J: TRBJ2-7
CDR3: CASSPWTSGANGEQYF
DNA: TGTGCCAGCAGCCCATGGACTAGCGGGGCTAACGGAGAGCAGTACTTC

length: 13
D: .
size: .
V: TRBV5-1
J: TRBJ2-5
CDR3: CASSLYSQETQYF
DNA: TGCGCCAGCAGCTTGTACAGCCAAGAGACCCAGTACTTC

length: 15
D: TRBD2
size: .
V: TRBV7-3
J: TRBJ2-1
CDR3: CASSLGLADYNEQFF
DNA: TGTGCCAGCAGCCTGGGACTAGCGGATTACAATGAGCAGTTCTTC

length: 15
D: .
size: .
V: TRBV27
J: TRBJ2-3
CDR3: CASTRGAENTDTQYF
DNA: TGTGCCAGCACCCGGGGGGCGGAAAACACAGATACGCAGTATTTT

length: 12
D: .
size: few
V: TRBV12-3/TRBV12-4
J: TRBJ2-3
CDR3: CASSNGGDTQYF
DNA: TGTGCCAGCTCAAATGGGGGAGATACGCAGTATTTT

length: 14
D: TRBD1
size: .
V: TRBV6-4
J: TRBJ1-1
CDR3: CASSAQQGNAEAFF
DNA: TGTGCCAGCAGTGCCCAACAGGGGAACGCTGAAGCTTTCTTT

length: 15
D: .
size: .
V: TRBV7-9
J: TRBJ2-1
CDR3: CASSLSGAAYNEQFF
DNA: TGTGCCAGCAGCTTGTCCGGGGCAGCCTACAATGAGCAGTTCTTC

length: 16
D: TRBD1
size: .
V: TRBV28
J: TRBJ2-7
CDR3: CASSISPPGQGTEQYF
DNA: TGTGCCAGCAGTATCTCACCACCGGGACAGGGGACCGAGCAGTACTTC

length: 13
D: TRBD1
size: .
V: TRBV10-2
J: TRBJ2-7
CDR3: CASSPGQYYEQYF
DNA: TGCGCCAGCAGCCCGGGACAGTACTACGAGCAGTACTTC

length: 13
D: TRBD1
size: .
V: TRBV28
J: TRBJ1-2
CDR3: CASSTGTVPSSTF
DNA: TGTGCCAGCAGCACAGGGACAGTCCCCTCGAGCACCTTC

length: 17
D: .
size: .
V: TRBV21-1
J: TRBJ2-2
CDR3: CASSPTSGSVRTGELFF
DNA: TGTGCCAGCAGCCCGACTAGCGGGAGCGTCCGCACCGGGGAGCTGTTTTTT

length: 14
D: .
size: .
V: TRBV28
J: TRBJ1-5
CDR3: CASSFRSGNQPQHF
DNA: TGTGCCAGCAGTTTCCGATCAGGCAATCAGCCCCAGCATTTT

length: 21
D: TRBD2
size: .
V: TRBV14
J: TRBJ2-5
CDR3: CASSQGLEGTSGPSPQETQYF
DNA: TGTGCCAGCAGCCAAGGGCTTGAGGGTACTAGCGGGCCCTCCCCTCAAGAGACCCAGTACTTC

length: 16
D: TRBD1
size: .
V: TRBV18
J: TRBJ1-1
CDR3: CASSPDRVVTNTEAFF
DNA: TGTGCCAGCTCACCCGACAGGGTGGTGACGAACACTGAAGCTTTCTTT

length: 15
D: .
size: .
V: TRBV21-1
J: TRBJ1-1
CDR3: CASSKAGAGNTEAFF
DNA: TGTGCCAGCAGCAAAGCCGGGGCGGGGAACACTGAAGCTTTCTTT

length: 12
D: .
size: .
V: TRBV12-3/TRBV12-4
J: TRBJ2-7
CDR3: CASSQIAIRQYF
DNA: TGTGCCAGCAGTCAGATAGCAATTCGGCAGTACTTC

length: 12
D: TRBD1
size: .
V: TRBV7-6
J: TRBJ2-7
CDR3: CASSLERGQQYF
DNA: TGTGCCAGCAGCTTAGAGAGGGGGCAGCAGTACTTC

length: 19
D: TRBD2
size: .
V: TRBV11-3
J: TRBJ2-1
CDR3: CASSLEGLAGGLTYNEQFF
DNA: TGTGCCAGCAGCTTAGAGGGACTAGCGGGAGGCTTAACCTACAATGAGCAGTTCTTC

length: 12
D: TRBD2
size: .
V: TRBV12-3/TRBV12-4
J: TRBJ2-3
CDR3: CASWGGADTQYF
DNA: TGTGCCAGCTGGGGGGGGGCAGATACGCAGTATTTT

length: 11
D: TRBD1
size: .
V: TRBV30
J: TRBJ2-5
CDR3: CAYRGGETQYF
DNA: TGTGCCTACAGGGGCGGGGAGACCCAGTACTTC

length: 17
D: .
size: .
V: TRBV9
J: TRBJ2-3
CDR3: CASSDRLWGAGTDTQYF
DNA: TGTGCCAGCAGCGACCGGCTGTGGGGGGCCGGCACAGATACGCAGTATTTT

length: 14
D: .
size: .
V: TRBV6-2/TRBV6-3
J: TRBJ1-2
CDR3: CASSYGKGTGGYTF
DNA: TGTGCCAGCAGTTACGGAAAGGGGACGGGCGGCTACACCTTC

length: 14
D: TRBD1
size: .
V: TRBV19
J: TRBJ2-5
CDR3: CASSADRVQETQYF
DNA: TGTGCCAGTAGTGCCGACAGGGTCCAAGAGACCCAGTACTTC

length: 12
D: .
size: .
V: TRBV11-2
J: TRBJ2-7
CDR3: CASSEFIGEQYF
DNA: TGTGCCAGCAGCGAGTTTATCGGCGAGCAGTACTTC

length: 14
D: .
size: .
V: TRBV19
J: TRBJ2-3
CDR3: CASSPGTDTDTQYF
DNA: TGTGCCAGTAGCCCCGGGACGGACACAGATACGCAGTATTTT

length: 13
D: .
size: .
V: TRBV5-4
J: TRBJ2-3
CDR3: CASSFFETDTQYF
DNA: TGTGCCAGCAGCTTTTTCGAAACAGATACGCAGTATTTT

length: 12
D: TRBD1
size: .
V: TRBV19
J: TRBJ1-2
CDR3: CARGKTGIGYTF
DNA: TGTGCCAGGGGGAAGACAGGGATAGGCTACACCTTC

length: 17
D: .
size: .
V: TRBV6-4
J: TRBJ1-5
CDR3: CANEGRLTKYSNQPQHF
DNA: TGTGCCAATGAAGGAAGACTCACCAAGTATAGCAATCAGCCCCAGCATTTT

length: 14
D: .
size: .
V: TRBV15
J: TRBJ2-1
CDR3: CATSIYGSRNEQFF
DNA: TGTGCCACCAGCATATACGGGAGTAGAAATGAGCAGTTCTTC

length: 13
D: .
size: .
V: TRBV5-1
J: TRBJ2-7
CDR3: CASSPDGSYEQYF
DNA: TGCGCCAGCAGCCCGGACGGATCCTACGAGCAGTACTTC

length: 16
D: TRBD1
size: .
V: TRBV28
J: TRBJ2-7
CDR3: CASKPQYRGRGYEQYF
DNA: TGTGCCAGTAAACCGCAGTACAGGGGAAGGGGCTACGAGCAGTACTTC

length: 15
D: TRBD1
size: .
V: TRBV5-1
J: TRBJ1-5
CDR3: CASSLEGTVNQPQHF
DNA: TGCGCCAGCAGCTTGGAGGGGACAGTTAATCAGCCCCAGCATTTT

length: 22
D: .
size: .
V: TRBV4-3
J: TRBJ1-6
CDR3: CASSQDLPTKGQTGSYNSPLHF
DNA: TGCGCCAGCAGCCAAGATCTCCCAACGAAGGGGCAAACGGGCTCCTATAATTCACCCCTCCACTTT

length: 15
D: TRBD1
size: .
V: TRBV4-3
J: TRBJ2-3
CDR3: CASSQVGQGADTQYF
DNA: TGCGCCAGCAGCCAAGTAGGACAGGGGGCCGATACGCAGTATTTT

length: 13
D: .
size: .
V: TRBV5-4
J: TRBJ1-1
CDR3: CASSLQKNTEAFF
DNA: TGTGCCAGCAGCTTGCAGAAAAACACTGAAGCTTTCTTT

length: 17
D: TRBD2
size: .
V: TRBV7-2
J: TRBJ2-7
CDR3: CASSLAFGASGLYEQYF
DNA: TGTGCCAGCAGCTTAGCTTTCGGGGCTAGCGGTCTTTACGAGCAGTACTTC

length: 15
D: .
size: once
V: TRBV7-2
J: TRBJ1-5
CDR3: CASTYSGDSNQPQHF
DNA: TGTGCCAGCACCTACTCAGGGGATAGCAATCAGCCCCAGCATTTT

length: 14
D: .
size: .
V: TRBV19
J: TRBJ1-1
CDR3: CASSTTTMNTEAFF
DNA: TGTGCCAGTAGTACCACGACCATGAACACTGAAGCTTTCTTT